Shown below are 8 T cell receptor beta chains from a single sample sequenced in a study of blood T cells in healthy people across ages. A second about 7 to 11 cycle PCR used barcoded and J-beta primers. TCRdb recomputed calls from the 5' RACE reads with MiXCR, one row per CDR3 protein. The table has 750,000 to 1,000,000 distinct CDR3 sequences, almost 30% seen once; the top ten hold more than 8.5%. The data were also submitted as part of a second study, on T cells of mothers and their children.

The sample was blood. The receptors were gathered from a woman aged 40 to 49 in good health.

The chain recombines TRBV27 with TRBJ1-3; no clear D gene. Per the germline V gene, CDR1 is MNHEY and CDR2 is SMNVEV (reference sequence). V was pared by 7 bases and J by 4 bases, with 20 bases between. CDR3 size: 16 residues. Here the CDR3 reads CASTRKGPAPGNTIYF. The CDR3 DNA sequence: TGTGCCAGCACGAGAAAGGGCCCCGCACCGGGAAACACCATATATTTT.

The sample holds a few counts of this clonotype. The genes are TRBV7-2 and TRBJ2-7; D uncertain. CDR3 length: 11 amino acids. The V end was cut by 2 bases, the J end by 5 bases, with 4 bases between. The germline V gene encodes CDR1 SGHTA and CDR2 FQGNSA. For the CDR3, the DNA is TGTGCCAGCAGCTTATGTGACGAGCAGTACTTC. Residues: CASSLCDEQYF.

This clonotype was detected a few times. The chain links TRBV9 to TRBJ2-1; no clear D gene. Germline CDR1 and CDR2: SGDLS and YYNGEE. The length of the CDR3 is 15 residues. V lost 1 base to trimming and J lost 1 base, with 9 bases between them. CDR3 region: CASSVQAGSYNEQFF. CDR3 nucleotide sequence: TGTGCCAGCAGCGTACAGGCTGGGTCCTACAATGAGCAGTTCTTC.

A word on this clonotype: This may be a read error, as it is one base from a much larger clone. The chain joins TRBV7-9 to TRBJ2-7, with D possibly TRBD1 on 6 matching bases. The CDR3 totals 14 residues. V lost 5 bases to trimming and J lost 1 base, with 12 bases between them. Germline values: CDR1 SEHNR, CDR2 FQNEAQ (reference sequence). CDR3 amino acids: CASSHGQTSYEQYF. The CDR3 DNA is TGTGCCAGCAGCCACGGACAGACGTCCTACGAGCAGTACTTC.

This clonotype was picked up many times. The genes are TRBV12-3 or TRBV12-4 and TRBJ1-3; perhaps TRBD1 as D (5 bases). The CDR3 consists of 14 residues. The germline V and J ends were trimmed by 2 bases and 1 base, with 6 bases remaining between them. The CDR3, as DNA: TGTGCCAGCAGTTTATCAGGGTCTGGAAACACCATATATTTT. It yields the protein CASSLSGSGNTIYF.

This clonotype has more than one count but fewer than ten. The chain joins TRBV7-2 to TRBJ1-1; 10 nucleotides agree with TRBD1. Germline CDR1 and CDR2: SGHTA and FQGNSA. J lost 5 bases, V lost 6 bases, and 6 bases had no gene match. The CDR3 has 14 amino acids. CDR3 DNA sequence: TGTGCCAGCAGTTACCGACAGGGGGCGACTGAAGCTTTCTTT. This sequence encodes CASSYRQGATEAFF.

Ten or more counts support this clonotype. The chain employs TRBV3-1 and TRBJ1-2; 7 bases agree with TRBD1. Trimming cost V 3 bases and J 4 bases; bases outside gene matches: 11. The CDR3 spans 16 residues. Per germline, CDR1 LGHDT and CDR2 YNNKEL (reference sequence). CDR3 amino acids: CASSHVLGGEGYGYTF. The CDR3 bases are TGTGCCAGCAGCCACGTCCTAGGGGGCGAGGGCTATGGCTACACCTTC.

J is TRBJ1-1 and V is TRBV20-1, with 8 nucleotides matching TRBD1. The CDR3 consists of 14 residues. The V segment lost 6 bases and the J segment 1 base; nucleotides outside the gene matches: 7. CDR1 and CDR2 (germline): DFQATT, SNEGSKA (reference sequence). This chain's CDR3 is CSATTGGSNTEAFF. For the CDR3, the DNA is TGCAGTGCGACTACAGGGGGTTCGAACACTGAAGCTTTCTTT.